This T cell receptor beta chain was retrieved from a study of cytomegalovirus exposure and HLA in healthy donors. 60 Vbeta and 13 Jbeta primers were used in PCR. Clones were read by immunoSEQ multiplex PCR, and TCRdb kept only the in-frame ones, dropping some. The sample lists 200,000 or so clones, about 75% occurring once. This clone appeared a few times. The CDR3 runs 14 residues. V lost 3 bases, J lost 3 bases, and 4 bases stayed unmatched. CDR1 is KGHSH, CDR2 LQKENI, per germline. The sequenced sample was PBMCs. This TCR derives from a man aged 18 to 35 in good health and CMV-seronegative. The chain uses TRBV18 and TRBJ2-5; 7 positions match TRBD1. The DNA of the CDR3 is TGTGCCAGCTCACCCTCGACAGGGAAAGAGACCCAGTACTTC. This codes for CASSPSTGKETQYF.